Presented here are 27 T cell receptor beta chains from one specimen sequenced in a study of T-cell reconstitution after alpha-beta-depleted transplantation in children. Unique molecular identifiers were incorporated into the prepared TCRbeta library. TCRdb passed the PCR reads through MiXCR, listing each CDR3 protein once. Altogether around 600,000 distinct CDR3 sequences are present, roughly a tenth being singletons, with the ten largest covering less than 5%. This material consisted of PBMCs from the stem cell graft donor, taken from the stem cell graft. The receptors were gathered from a human donor who donated a stem cell graft to a child with acute myeloid leukemia.

The chain has TRBV7-9 and TRBJ2-2, with 13 bases identical to TRBD2. Germline trimming cut 3 bases from V and 6 bases from J; bases unmatched to any gene: 1. CDR1 is SEHNR, CDR2 FQNEAQ, per germline (reference sequence). The CDR3 spans 15 residues. This chain's CDR3 is CASSFGLAGAGELFF. The CDR3 coding sequence is TGTGCCAGCAGCTTCGGACTAGCGGGGGCCGGGGAGCTGTTTTTT.

About this clonotype itself: No conserved phenylalanine or tryptophan is present at the end of the CDR3, so a read error is the likely explanation. J is TRBJ1-1 and V is TRBV5-1, with unresolved D. Trimming cost V 6 bases and J 0 bases, with 12 bases left between them. The CDR3 extends over 14 amino acids. Germline V gives CDR1 SGHRS, CDR2 YFSETQ. The CDR3 is CASTFGSMNTEAFS. The CDR3 nucleotides read TGCGCCAGCACCTTCGGCAGCATGAACACTGAAGCTTTCTCT.

V gene TRBV6-1 combines with J gene TRBJ1-4, with D possibly being TRBD1 (6 bases). The CDR3 covers 16 residues. CDR1 and CDR2 from the germline V gene are MNHNS and SASEGT. The V end lost 1 base, the J end lost 8 bases, and 17 bases lay between the germline ends. CDR3 DNA sequence: TGTGCCAGCAGTGAAGACGTCGGGCAGGGGAGGGAAAAACTGTTTTTT. Translating gives CASSEDVGQGREKLFF.

The V call is TRBV20-1, the J call TRBJ1-1; D gene uncertain. The CDR3 runs to 12 residues. Germline V CDR1 and CDR2: DFQATT, SNEGSKA (reference sequence). Trimming cost V 5 bases and J 0 bases, with 7 bases left between them. This CDR3 is CSAATVNTEAFF. As DNA, the CDR3 is TGCAGTGCTGCAACAGTGAACACTGAAGCTTTCTTT.

This sequence joins TRBV5-1 and TRBJ2-3; 9 positions agree with TRBD2. There are 14 residues in the CDR3. Germline V gene data show CDR1 as SGHRS and CDR2 as YFSETQ. The V and J ends lost 6 bases and 4 bases, in that order; junction bases with no gene match: 6. The CDR3 DNA reads TGCGCCAGCAAAACGGGACTAGCATCAGATACGCAGTATTTT. It encodes CASKTGLASDTQYF.

This clonotype came up a few times. The gene calls are TRBV25-1 and TRBJ2-1; D is unresolved. Between the trimmed V and J ends, which lost 1 base and 6 bases, there was a span of 7 bases. The germline CDR1 and CDR2 sequences are MGHDK and SYGVNS. CDR3 length: 13 amino acids. The CDR3 reads CASSEFHSNEQFF. The CDR3 region has the DNA TGTGCCAGCAGTGAATTCCACTCCAATGAGCAGTTCTTC.

This clonotype was seen a handful of times. V is TRBV29-1 and J is TRBJ1-1; the D gene is possibly TRBD1 (5 bases). Trimming took off 5 bases at V and 1 base at J, with 17 bases between the two ends. Germline V gives CDR1 SQVTM, CDR2 ANQGSEA. The CDR3 is 15 residues long. CDR3 in amino acids: CSVPKGWGENTEAFF. The CDR3 DNA reads as TGCAGCGTTCCCAAAGGCTGGGGGGAGAACACTGAAGCTTTCTTT.

This clonotype came up a few times. This chain joins TRBV20-1 and TRBJ2-2; 11 bases are shared with TRBD1. V lost 0 bases, J lost 4 bases, and 7 bases stayed unmatched. From germline, CDR1 is DFQATT and CDR2 SNEGSKA (reference sequence). CDR3 size: 17 residues. The CDR3 sequence: CSARDIAGTGGTGELFF. CDR3 DNA sequence: TGCAGTGCTAGAGATATAGCCGGGACAGGGGGCACCGGGGAGCTGTTTTTT.

There are a few counts of this clonotype. The chain has TRBV5-5 and TRBJ2-1; 12 bases fit TRBD1. This CDR3 spans 16 amino acids. J was trimmed by 3 bases and V by 4 bases; bases with no gene match: 5. The germline V gene encodes CDR1 SGHKS and CDR2 YYEKEE (reference sequence). The CDR3 DNA sequence: TGTGCCAGCAGCGGGGGGACAGGGGGCTTCTACAATGAGCAGTTCTTC. It specifies CASSGGTGGFYNEQFF.

This clonotype was seen a few times. The chain couples TRBV27 to TRBJ2-3; D not certain. Germline-derived CDR1 and CDR2 are MNHEY and SMNVEV (reference sequence). This CDR3 region has 16 residues. V lost 4 bases and J lost 5, with 19 bases in between. CDR3 DNA sequence: TGTGCCAGCAGTTCTCCGCTTCTTGGACGGAAAGATACGCAGTATTTT. It yields the protein CASSSPLLGRKDTQYF.

The rearrangement joins TRBV15 to TRBJ2-5; 7 nucleotides align to TRBD1. Germline V gives CDR1 LNHNV, CDR2 YYDKDF (reference sequence). V shed 5 bases, J shed 1 base, and the junction held 25 bases outside the gene matches. The CDR3 totals 21 residues. The CDR3 nucleotides are TGTGCCACCAGCGACGTACACGGGGCAGGGGGAAGGCGCGCGCCCCAAGAGACCCAGTACTTC. Translating gives CATSDVHGAGGRRAPQETQYF.

J is TRBJ2-2 and V is TRBV12-3 or TRBV12-4, with D unclear. CDR3 length equals 12 residues. V lost 6 bases to trimming and J lost 4 bases, with 6 bases between them. DNA of the CDR3: TGTGCCAGCAGGGACCGCACCGGGGAGCTGTTTTTT. This translates into CASRDRTGELFF.

This clonotype came up many times. The gene calls are TRBV11-2 and TRBJ2-3, with 11 bases fitting TRBD2. CDR1 is SGHAT and CDR2 is FQNNGV in the germline V gene. Germline trimming cut 0 bases from V and 6 bases from J; bases unmatched to any gene: 8. The CDR3 is made up of 17 amino acids. The CDR3 loop is CASSLELAGALRDTQYF. CDR3 nucleotides: TGTGCCAGCAGCTTAGAACTAGCGGGAGCCCTCCGGGATACGCAGTATTTT. The complete variable domain, with remaining parts taken from reference TRBV11-2 and TRBJ2-3, reads EAGVAQSPRYKIIEKRQSVAFWCNPISGHATLYWYQQILGQGPKLLIQFQNNGVVDDSQLPKDRFSAERLKGVDSTLKIQPAKLEDSAVYLCASSLELAGALRDTQYFGPGTRLTVL.

This clonotype was picked up a small number of times. The V gene is TRBV6-2 or TRBV6-3, the J gene TRBJ2-2, with 12 bases fitting TRBD2. From germline, CDR1 is MNHEY and CDR2 SVGEGT. This CDR3 is 15 amino acids long. V shed 6 bases and J 3 bases; nucleotides not matched to a gene: 2. The CDR3 DNA reads TGTGCCAGCAGACTAGCGGGAGGCCACACCGGGGAGCTGTTTTTT. Its translation: CASRLAGGHTGELFF.

This clonotype has only a few counts. V and J are TRBV20-1 and TRBJ2-3, with D unclear. CDR1 and CDR2 (germline): DFQATT, SNEGSKA (reference sequence). CDR3 size: 13 residues. Trimming cost V 6 bases and J 0 bases, with 10 bases left between them. The CDR3 region has the DNA TGCAGTGCCGATCATACTAGCACAGATACGCAGTATTTT. Protein: CSADHTSTDTQYF.

CDR3 sequence (DNA): TGCAGCGCCCGGACAGGGATCACCGGGGAGCTGTTTTTT. Protein: CSARTGITGELFF. The rearrangement joins TRBV29-1 to TRBJ2-2; 8 bases match TRBD1. Trimming took 7 bases from V and 4 from J; bases not matched to a gene: 5. CDR1 is SQVTM and CDR2 is ANQGSEA in the germline V gene. This CDR3 spans 13 amino acids.

The chain joins TRBV20-1 to TRBJ2-3; no firm D call. The CDR3 totals 13 residues. V gave up 0 bases and J gave up 1 base, with 5 bases separating them. Germline V gives CDR1 DFQATT, CDR2 SNEGSKA (reference sequence). The DNA of the CDR3 is TGCAGTGCTAGAGATAAGGGCACAGATACGCAGTATTTT. Protein: CSARDKGTDTQYF.

This clonotype was detected many times. The rearrangement joins TRBV25-1 to TRBJ2-7, with 9 bases aligning to TRBD1. Germline CDR1 reads MGHDK; CDR2 reads SYGVNS. V gave up 4 bases and J gave up 2 bases; unmatched junction bases: 0. The CDR3 runs to 13 residues. The CDR3 spells CASSGDRAYEQYF. In nucleotides, the CDR3 is TGTGCCAGCAGTGGGGACAGGGCCTACGAGCAGTACTTC.

This clonotype was detected a few times. V is TRBV5-1 and J is TRBJ2-2; D tentatively reads TRBD1 or TRBD2 (5 bases each). The V end lost 4 bases, the J end lost 3 bases, and 13 bases lay between the germline ends. The CDR3 is 15 amino acids. Germline values: CDR1 SGHRS, CDR2 YFSETQ. The CDR3 protein is CASSHALGDTGELFF. The CDR3 region has the DNA TGCGCCAGCAGCCATGCACTAGGGGACACCGGGGAGCTGTTTTTT.

This clonotype was recorded many times. This rearrangement joins TRBV6-1 to TRBJ1-1; 9 bases match TRBD1. The CDR3 sequence is 13 residues long. Germline V CDR1 and CDR2: MNHNS, SASEGT. Germline trimming cut 6 bases from V and 3 bases from J; bases unmatched to any gene: 2. For the CDR3, the DNA is TGTGCCAGCAGACGACAGGGGGACACTGAAGCTTTCTTT. The encoded protein is CASRRQGDTEAFF.

The chain is built from TRBV28 and TRBJ1-5; D not resolved. The CDR3 has 15 residues. Per the germline V gene, CDR1 is MDHEN and CDR2 is SYDVKM. Between the trimmed V and J ends, which lost 5 bases and 2 bases, there was a span of 13 bases. Here the CDR3 DNA reads TGTGCCAGCAGTGGTACCGTAAGGGGCAATCAGCCCCAGCATTTT. Amino acid sequence: CASSGTVRGNQPQHF.

The chain carries TRBV24-1 and TRBJ1-2; D not certain. The CDR3 loop spans 13 amino acids. Deletions cut 4 bases from V and 3 bases from J, with 8 bases between. Germline assignment: CDR1 KGHDR and CDR2 SFDVKD. CDR3: CATSEPAHYGYTF. CDR3 nucleotides: TGTGCCACCAGTGAACCGGCTCACTATGGCTACACCTTC.

This clonotype appeared many times. The chain has TRBV29-1 and TRBJ2-2, with D possibly being TRBD2 (5 bases). This CDR3 spans 11 amino acids. V was clipped by 4 bases and J by 7 bases, with 7 bases between them. The germline gives CDR1 SQVTM, CDR2 ANQGSEA. The CDR3: CSVGEGGELFF. The DNA for the CDR3 is TGCAGCGTTGGCGAGGGCGGGGAGCTGTTTTTT.

The gene calls are TRBV20-1 and TRBJ1-5; D may be TRBD1 (6 bases). Between the trimmed V and J ends, which lost 5 bases and 4 bases, there was a span of 18 bases. The CDR3 loop spans 15 amino acids. Looked up from germline, CDR1 is DFQATT and CDR2 is SNEGSKA (reference sequence). In nucleotides, the CDR3 is TGCAGTGCTCAAACATCTACAGGGAGGAATCAGCCCCAGCATTTT. Translating it yields CSAQTSTGRNQPQHF.

Concerning this clonotype: Since a much larger clone is just one base distant, this may be a read error. The V call is TRBV29-1, the J call TRBJ2-1, with a possible D match to TRBD1 (6 bases). The DNA end is a closer match to TRBJ2-7, so the J assignment may be wrong. This CDR3 region has 14 residues. The germline V gene has CDR1 SQVTM and CDR2 ANQGSEA. CDR3 protein: CSVQAGTPYNEQYF. In nucleotides, the CDR3 is TGCAGCGTCCAGGCCGGGACACCCTACAATGAGCAGTACTTC.

The chain recombines TRBV11-1 with TRBJ2-7, with D perhaps TRBD2 (6 bases). The CDR3 runs 13 residues. The V gene's germline CDR1 is SGHAT and CDR2 FQDESV (reference sequence). Deletions cut 7 bases from V and 1 base from J, with 11 bases between. CDR3 DNA sequence: TGTGCCAGCACACGTAGCGGATCCTACGAGCAGTACTTC. The encoded protein is CASTRSGSYEQYF.

The chain has TRBV27 and TRBJ2-7, with D perhaps matching TRBD2 (7 bases). The CDR3 covers 16 residues. Germline V CDR1 and CDR2: MNHEY, SMNVEV (reference sequence). The V gene lost 5 bases and the J gene lost 4 bases, with 21 bases spanning the gap. CDR3: CASSLGGGRLGYEQYF. The CDR3 DNA sequence: TGTGCCAGCAGTCTGGGGGGGGGCCGGCTGGGATACGAGCAGTACTTC.